The 25 T cell receptor beta chains below were found in one sample sequenced in a study of OX40 agonist ivuxolimab in advanced cancers. Sequenced by immunoSEQ multiplex PCR; TCRdb stores in-frame clones only, minus some. This sample has some 80,000 clones; roughly 93% occur once, and the top ten carry under 3.5%. Sequences were derived from CD4+ or CD8+ T cells sorted from blood, sampled in a trial of the OX40 agonist ivuxolimab. The receptors stem from an adult with an advanced solid tumor such as melanoma, head and neck, liver or kidney cancer.

This clone appeared a few times. The chain recombines TRBV7-2 with TRBJ2-6; perhaps D is TRBD1 or TRBD2 (6 bases each). Germline CDR1 is SGHTA and CDR2 is FQGNSA. This CDR3 is built from 15 residues. The V gene lost 8 bases and the J gene lost 2 bases, with 13 bases spanning the gap. The chain's CDR3 is CASSAGGPGANVLTF. The CDR3 DNA is TGTGCCAGCTCCGCCGGGGGCCCTGGGGCCAACGTCCTGACTTTC.

The chain joins TRBV27 to TRBJ2-3; the D gene is possibly TRBD2 (5 bases). Between the trimmed V and J ends, which lost 3 bases and 6 bases, there was a span of 13 bases. The CDR3 covers 14 residues. Germline CDR1 reads MNHEY; CDR2 reads SMNVEV (reference sequence). Written as DNA, the CDR3 is TGTGCCAGCAGTTTGACGGGATTTTTGGATACGCAGTATTTT. Protein sequence: CASSLTGFLDTQYF.

The V and J genes are TRBV19 and TRBJ2-7; TRBD2 matches 11 bases. J gave up 0 bases and V 4 bases, and 5 bases lay outside the gene matches. The CDR3 is 16 amino acids. The germline V gene has CDR1 LNHDA and CDR2 SQIVND (reference sequence). The CDR3 sequence is CASSRVAGGSSYEQYF. Here the CDR3 DNA reads TGTGCCAGTAGTAGGGTAGCGGGAGGGAGCTCCTACGAGCAGTACTTC.

In its sample, this clone was seen once. The genes are TRBV19 and TRBJ1-2; TRBD1 is a possible D gene (6 bases). Per germline, CDR1 LNHDA and CDR2 SQIVND (reference sequence). The germline V and J ends were trimmed by 11 bases and 0 bases, with 19 bases remaining between them. The CDR3 covers 15 residues. The CDR3 protein is CAASLGGNSNYGYTF. For the CDR3, the DNA is TGTGCCGCGTCTTTAGGGGGAAACTCTAACTATGGCTACACCTTC.

V and J are TRBV5-8 and TRBJ2-7; D may be TRBD1 or TRBD2 (5 bases each). Per the germline V gene, CDR1 is SGHTS and CDR2 is YDEGEE. The CDR3 sequence is 12 residues long. Trimming cost V 9 bases and J 3 bases, with 13 bases left between them. CDR3: CANPGRFYEQYF. The CDR3 DNA reads as TGTGCCAACCCGGGACGGTTCTACGAGCAGTACTTC. Based on the CDR3 plus reference TRBV5-8 and TRBJ2-7, the full variable domain is EAGVTQSPTHLIKTRGQQATLRCSPISGHTSVYWYQQALGLGLQFLLWYDEGEERNRGNFPPRFSGRQFPNYSSELNVNALELEDSALYLCANPGRFYEQYFGPGTRLTVT.

The V gene is TRBV19, the J gene TRBJ2-7; the D gene is possibly TRBD1 (5 bases). Germline V gene sequence: CDR1 LNHDA, CDR2 SQIVND (reference sequence). V was trimmed by 7 bases and J by 2 bases, leaving 15 bases between them. This CDR3 has 14 residues. As DNA, the CDR3 is TGTGCCAGTAAACGGCAGGGCGGAACCTACGAGCAGTACTTC. Translation gives CASKRQGGTYEQYF.

V usage is TRBV7-8 and J usage is TRBJ2-1, with D perhaps matching TRBD2 (5 bases). The CDR3 spans 17 residues. CDR1 SGHVS and CDR2 FQNEAQ come from the germline V gene. Trimming took 4 bases from V and 6 from J, leaving 22 bases between them. The CDR3 DNA reads as TGTGCCAGCAGCTCCCTGGCGCTGTACGGGGAAAGCAATGAGCAGTTCTTC. It specifies CASSSLALYGESNEQFF.

This rearrangement joins TRBV10-3 to TRBJ1-4, with 8 bases that match TRBD1. The CDR3 is 12 amino acids. Germline values: CDR1 ENHRY, CDR2 SYGVKD. V dropped 10 bases and J dropped 6; count of bases not matched to a gene: 4. The CDR3 loop is CATGTGYEKLFF. CDR3 DNA: TGTGCCACCGGGACAGGCTATGAAAAACTGTTTTTT.

This clone has just one count. The rearrangement links TRBV5-1 to TRBJ1-1; no definite D call. CDR1 and CDR2 (germline): SGHRS, YFSETQ. V lost 0 bases and J lost 7, with 10 bases in between. This CDR3 has 13 residues. The CDR3 is CASSLVSDLEAFF. The CDR3 DNA follows: TGCGCCAGCAGCTTGGTGTCCGACCTTGAAGCTTTCTTT. Looking up the rest from reference TRBV5-1 and TRBJ1-1 gives the full variable domain: KAGVTQTPRYLIKTRGQQVTLSCSPISGHRSVSWYQQTPGQGLQFLFEYFSETQRNKGNFPGRFSGRQFSNSRSEMNVSTLELGDSALYLCASSLVSDLEAFFGQGTRLTVV.

This chain connects TRBV19 to TRBJ1-5, with TRBD1 as a possible D gene (5 bases). In germline, CDR1 is LNHDA, CDR2 SQIVND (reference sequence). V was clipped by 7 bases and J by 5 bases, with 15 bases between them. The CDR3 spans 14 residues. CDR3 DNA: TGTGCCAGTAACTCACGACGGGGCTATCAGCCCCAGCATTTT. It codes for CASNSRRGYQPQHF.

The CDR3 protein is CASSLEGMIGLPQHF. The CDR3 coding sequence is TGTGCCAGCAGCTTGGAAGGGATGATTGGGTTGCCCCAGCATTTT. The chain recombines TRBV5-5 with TRBJ1-5; D unclear. Trimming removed 0 bases at V and 9 bases at J, with 16 bases between. CDR1 and CDR2 from the germline V gene are SGHKS and YYEKEE (reference sequence). The CDR3 runs to 15 residues.

V usage is TRBV7-9 and J usage is TRBJ2-5; 11 bases agree with TRBD2. The junction had 1 base not matched to a gene; V was cut back by 3 bases and J by 4 bases. Germline V CDR1 and CDR2: SEHNR, FQNEAQ (reference sequence). The CDR3 extends over 14 amino acids. The CDR3 DNA is TGTGCCAGCAGCTTCGGGACTAGCGGAGAGACCCAGTACTTC. This translates into CASSFGTSGETQYF. Using reference TRBV7-9 and TRBJ2-5 for the parts outside the CDR3, the full variable domain is DTGVSQNPRHKITKRGQNVTFRCDPISEHNRLYWYRQTLGQGPEFLTYFQNEAQLEKSRLLSDRFSAERPKGSFSTLEIQRTEQGDSAMYLCASSFGTSGETQYFGPGTRLLVL.

The V and J genes are TRBV6-6 and TRBJ1-1, with D possibly TRBD1 on 6 matching bases. Germline CDR1 is MNHNY and CDR2 is SVGAGI (reference sequence). Trimming removed 2 bases from V and 3 bases from J, with 13 bases in between. This CDR3 is built from 15 residues. CDR3 amino acids: CASSYGAGVDTEAFF. DNA for the CDR3: TGTGCCAGCAGTTACGGGGCAGGGGTTGACACTGAAGCTTTCTTT.

The rearrangement links TRBV15 to TRBJ1-2, with D perhaps TRBD1 (5 bases). The length of the CDR3 is 14 residues. Deletions cut 0 bases from V and 5 bases from J, with 10 bases between. From germline, CDR1 is LNHNV and CDR2 YYDKDF (reference sequence). CDR3 nucleotides: TGTGCCACCAGCAGAGATAGAGGGGCATATGGCTACACCTTC. The encoded protein is CATSRDRGAYGYTF.

This clone was picked up one time. The sample has other DNA sequences that encode this CDR3 too. The chain employs TRBV5-1 and TRBJ1-1; no firm D call. Trimming removed 0 bases at V and 1 base at J, with 4 bases between. Germline lookup yields CDR1 SGHRS and CDR2 YFSETQ. The CDR3 runs 13 residues. CDR3 sequence: CASSLDPNTEAFF. Written as DNA, the CDR3 is TGCGCCAGCAGCTTGGACCCGAACACTGAAGCTTTCTTT.

The rearrangement joins TRBV30 to TRBJ1-4, with D possibly TRBD1 on 6 matching bases. Looked up from germline, CDR1 is GTSNPN and CDR2 is SVGIG (reference sequence). The V end was cut by 7 bases, the J end by 3 bases, with 12 bases between. The CDR3 has 13 amino acids. Here the CDR3 DNA reads TGTGCCTACGGGGGGCAACCTAATGAAAAACTGTTTTTT. Translated, it gives CAYGGQPNEKLFF.

This clone occurred once. The V call is TRBV7-8, the J call TRBJ2-7; TRBD2 might be the D (6 bases). Germline CDR1 SGHVS, CDR2 FQNEAQ. V lost 2 bases and J lost 3, with 20 bases in between. This CDR3 has 17 residues. DNA of the CDR3: TGTGCCAGCAGCTTATCCTACTTAAGGGCCGGGGGCTACGAGCAGTACTTC. This translates into CASSLSYLRAGGYEQYF.

This rearrangement joins TRBV6-5 to TRBJ1-1; D not resolved. Deletions cut 0 bases from V and 0 bases from J, with 5 bases between. CDR3 length: 14 residues. Germline assignment: CDR1 MNHEY and CDR2 SVGAGI. The CDR3 spells CASSYSRLNTEAFF. The CDR3 region has the DNA TGTGCCAGCAGTTACTCCCGGCTGAACACTGAAGCTTTCTTT.

This clone appeared a few times. The genes are TRBV28 and TRBJ1-2; a weak D match, TRBD1 (6 bases). The V gene's germline CDR1 is MDHEN and CDR2 SYDVKM. The ends were cut back, 5 bases at V and 7 bases at J, with 11 bases in the middle. This CDR3 contains 12 residues. CDR3 in amino acids: CASSGGGGGYTF. The DNA for the CDR3 is TGTGCCAGCAGTGGAGGGGGAGGTGGCTACACCTTC.

The chain joins TRBV29-1 to TRBJ1-1; D is undetermined. This CDR3 comprises 14 residues. Germline loops: CDR1 SQVTM, CDR2 ANQGSEA. V was trimmed by 7 bases and J by 1 base, leaving 16 bases between them. CDR3 amino acids: CSGGDGRENTEAFF. CDR3 coding DNA: TGCAGCGGTGGAGACGGACGGGAGAACACTGAAGCTTTCTTT.

The chain couples TRBV7-9 to TRBJ1-1; no clear D. From germline, CDR1 is SEHNR and CDR2 FQNEAQ (reference sequence). V was shortened by 5 bases and J by 0 bases, with 13 bases between the two germline ends. The length of the CDR3 is 15 residues. The CDR3 spells CASSPGRAVNTEAFF. The DNA for the CDR3 is TGTGCCAGCAGCCCAGGTCGGGCGGTGAACACTGAAGCTTTCTTT.

The CDR3 here is CASSLDRGGPSQETQYF. The CDR3 coding sequence is TGTGCCAGCAGCTTGGATCGGGGGGGACCTTCCCAAGAGACCCAGTACTTC. The rearrangement joins TRBV5-8 to TRBJ2-5; 8 bases line up with TRBD2. After removal of 0 bases from V and 1 base from J, the junction contained 8 bases not matched to a gene. CDR1 SGHTS and CDR2 YDEGEE come from the germline V gene. This CDR3 has 17 amino acids.

This clone has more than one count but fewer than ten. The CDR3 DNA reads TGTGCCAGCAGCTTTACGGGCTTGAGCACTGAAGCTTTCTTT. The encoded protein is CASSFTGLSTEAFF. The chain recombines TRBV7-9 with TRBJ1-1; D remains ambiguous. V was pared by 3 bases and J by 4 bases, with 12 bases between. The germline gives CDR1 SEHNR, CDR2 FQNEAQ (reference sequence). There are 14 residues in the CDR3.

This clone was counted a single time. This chain uses TRBV5-1 with TRBJ2-2; 8 nucleotides line up with TRBD1. The CDR3 spans 15 residues. Looked up from germline, CDR1 is SGHRS and CDR2 is YFSETQ. V lost 4 bases to trimming and J lost 0 bases; unmatched junction nucleotides: 2. The CDR3 nucleotides are TGCGCCAGCAGCCCGGACAGGGCGAACACCGGGGAGCTGTTTTTT. It codes for CASSPDRANTGELFF.

This clone was detected only once. The CDR3, as DNA: TGTGCCACTCAAGGGCTAGCGGGAGGTACGCAGTATTTT. It is translated as CATQGLAGGTQYF. This sequence joins TRBV5-4 and TRBJ2-3, with TRBD2 matching over 11 bases. In germline, CDR1 is SGHNT, CDR2 YYREEE (reference sequence). This CDR3 region has 13 residues. V lost 9 bases to trimming and J lost 8 bases; unmatched junction nucleotides: 8.